This T cell receptor beta chain stems from a study of T cell changes during pregnancy in multiple sclerosis. Looked up from germline, CDR1 is MDHEN and CDR2 is SYDVKM. This CDR3 contains 17 residues. V lost 6 bases and J lost 2, with 22 bases in between. Assay: immunoSEQ multiplex PCR; the TCRdb copy retains only in-frame clones and omits some. The table records approximately 88,000 clones, 90% to 95% of them present only once. This sample comprised peripheral blood, obtained in the second trimester of pregnancy. V usage is TRBV28 and J usage is TRBJ1-2; D perhaps matches TRBD1 (5 bases). This sequence was found in a female donor with multiple sclerosis, enrolled in a pregnancy study. Written as DNA, the CDR3 is TGTGCCAGCAGAAGTTTATATTTGGTGGGGCCAAACTATGGCTACACCTTC. It encodes CASRSLYLVGPNYGYTF.